This TCR beta chain was documented in a study of tumor-infiltrating lymphocytes in localized non-small cell lung cancer. The method was immunoSEQ multiplex PCR; TCRdb's version includes in-frame clones alone and lacks a portion of them. The data contain 4,500 to 7,000 clones, over 75% of them singletons. CDR3 size: 15 residues. In germline, CDR1 is SGDLS, CDR2 YYNGEE. V lost 6 bases to trimming and J lost 4 bases, with 16 bases between them. The sequence was collected from a human donor with non-small cell lung cancer. The sample taken for sequencing was lung tumor tissue. This rearrangement joins TRBV9 to TRBJ2-2, with a tentative D call TRBD2 (6 bases). CDR3 in DNA: TGTGCCAGCACCGTTAGGGCGGGAACCACCGGGGAGCTGTTTTTT. Its protein product is CASTVRAGTTGELFF.